Listed below are T cell receptor beta chains from one sample, sequenced in a study of blood T cell repertoires in COVID-19. Method: immunoSEQ multiplex PCR; TCRdb's copy keeps in-frame clones and lacks some. Of over 70,000 clones listed, roughly four fifths are singletons. Sequencing was carried out using peripheral blood. The receptors come from a human donor in a cohort sampled during active COVID-19. Each CDR3 is given with its conserved first and last residue. Each record gives: D gene, clone size, J gene, V gene, CDR3 DNA, CDR3 protein. A D gene is named only where the DNA matches it firmly. Size is stated for part of the rows, as once, few or many counts, or as a class when the clone is expanded.

d_gene: -; abundance: -; j_gene: TRBJ1-1; v_gene: TRBV2; CDR3nt: TGTGCCAGCAGTGAAGATTTCCTCAGGATTGAAGCTTTCTTT; CDR3aa: CASSEDFLRIEAFF
d_gene: TRBD1; abundance: -; j_gene: TRBJ1-4; v_gene: TRBV5-4; CDR3nt: TGTGCCAGCAGCTCAGGACAGGGGATCGGAGAAAAACTGTTTTTT; CDR3aa: CASSSGQGIGEKLFF
d_gene: TRBD2; abundance: -; j_gene: TRBJ2-3; v_gene: TRBV27; CDR3nt: TGTGCCAGCAGTCCTCGACTAGCGGGGTCGGATACGCAGTATTTT; CDR3aa: CASSPRLAGSDTQYF
d_gene: TRBD1; abundance: few; j_gene: TRBJ1-2; v_gene: TRBV6-5; CDR3nt: TGTGCCAGCAGTTACACCAGCGACAGGGCCGACTATGGCTACACCTTC; CDR3aa: CASSYTSDRADYGYTF
d_gene: TRBD2; abundance: -; j_gene: TRBJ2-2; v_gene: TRBV9; CDR3nt: TGTGCCAGCAGCGTAGGGAATAGCGGGGTTACCGGGGAGCTGTTTTTT; CDR3aa: CASSVGNSGVTGELFF
d_gene: TRBD1; abundance: -; j_gene: TRBJ1-2; v_gene: TRBV6-5; CDR3nt: TGTGCCAGCAGTTACGAAGGGACAGGAGATGGCTACACCTTC; CDR3aa: CASSYEGTGDGYTF
d_gene: TRBD1; abundance: -; j_gene: TRBJ1-2; v_gene: TRBV7-9; CDR3nt: TGTGCCAGCAGCTTAGGGACAGGGCCTCCCGGTAATGAAAACGGCTACACCTTC; CDR3aa: CASSLGTGPPGNENGYTF
d_gene: -; abundance: -; j_gene: TRBJ2-1; v_gene: TRBV7-8; CDR3nt: TGTGCCAGCAGCTTATTCGGGAGAAACTCCTACAATGAGCAGTTCTTC; CDR3aa: CASSLFGRNSYNEQFF
d_gene: TRBD1; abundance: -; j_gene: TRBJ2-7; v_gene: TRBV4-3; CDR3nt: TGCGCCAGCAGCCCAGACAGGGGGCATCTCTCCTACGAGCAGTACTTC; CDR3aa: CASSPDRGHLSYEQYF
d_gene: TRBD2; abundance: -; j_gene: TRBJ2-1; v_gene: TRBV19; CDR3nt: TGTGCCAGTAGTATACGGGGGGGGATTTACAATGAGCAGTTCTTC; CDR3aa: CASSIRGGIYNEQFF
d_gene: -; abundance: -; j_gene: TRBJ1-3; v_gene: TRBV28; CDR3nt: TGTGCCAGCAGTCTCCCTGGAAACACCATATATTTT; CDR3aa: CASSLPGNTIYF
d_gene: TRBD2; abundance: -; j_gene: TRBJ2-5; v_gene: TRBV5-1; CDR3nt: TGCGCCAGCAGAGTTAGCGGGGGGGCCGCAGAGACCCAGTACTTC; CDR3aa: CASRVSGGAAETQYF
d_gene: -; abundance: -; j_gene: TRBJ2-5; v_gene: TRBV12-3/TRBV12-4; CDR3nt: TGTGCCAGCAGTTTAGTCGACCAAGAGACCCAGTACTTC; CDR3aa: CASSLVDQETQYF
d_gene: -; abundance: -; j_gene: TRBJ2-2; v_gene: TRBV5-1; CDR3nt: TGCGCCAGCAGCTTGGGGCAGGGGTTTCTGGCCGGGGAGCTGTTTTTT; CDR3aa: CASSLGQGFLAGELFF
d_gene: TRBD1; abundance: few; j_gene: TRBJ1-2; v_gene: TRBV6-6; CDR3nt: TGTGCCAGCAGTTACTTGACAGGGGGCTATGGCTACACCTTC; CDR3aa: CASSYLTGGYGYTF
d_gene: TRBD2; abundance: -; j_gene: TRBJ2-5; v_gene: TRBV6-1; CDR3nt: TGTGCCAGCAGTGAAATGGCTAGCGGGGGGCAAGAGACCCAGTACTTC; CDR3aa: CASSEMASGGQETQYF
d_gene: -; abundance: -; j_gene: TRBJ1-2; v_gene: TRBV6-5; CDR3nt: TGTGCCAGCAGTTACGGGGCGGAAGTCTATGGCTACACCTTC; CDR3aa: CASSYGAEVYGYTF
d_gene: -; abundance: -; j_gene: TRBJ2-3; v_gene: TRBV27; CDR3nt: TGTGCCAGCAGTTTATTCCGGGGGACAGATACGCAGTATTTT; CDR3aa: CASSLFRGTDTQYF
d_gene: -; abundance: -; j_gene: TRBJ1-6; v_gene: TRBV5-1; CDR3nt: TGCGCCAGCAGCTTGGCCGGAGATGCTCTCCACTTT; CDR3aa: CASSLAGDALHF
d_gene: TRBD1; abundance: -; j_gene: TRBJ2-4; v_gene: TRBV7-2; CDR3nt: TGTGCCAGCAGCTCCACCGGGACAGGTGGAAACATTCAGTACTTC; CDR3aa: CASSSTGTGGNIQYF
d_gene: TRBD1; abundance: -; j_gene: TRBJ2-2; v_gene: TRBV19; CDR3nt: TGTGCCAGTAGGCAGGGACAGGGAGACACCGGGGAGCTGTTTTTT; CDR3aa: CASRQGQGDTGELFF
d_gene: TRBD1; abundance: -; j_gene: TRBJ2-6; v_gene: TRBV28; CDR3nt: TGTGCCAGCCAAAGACAGGGAACCTCTGGGGCCAACGTCCTGACTTTC; CDR3aa: CASQRQGTSGANVLTF
d_gene: TRBD2; abundance: few; j_gene: TRBJ2-7; v_gene: TRBV28; CDR3nt: TGTGCCAGCATCGAATCCCTAGCGGGCTCCTACGAGCAGTACTTC; CDR3aa: CASIESLAGSYEQYF
d_gene: -; abundance: -; j_gene: TRBJ2-1; v_gene: TRBV19; CDR3nt: TGTGCCAGTAGTCCCCTGGGCCGTAAGAACAATGAGCAGTTCTTC; CDR3aa: CASSPLGRKNNEQFF
d_gene: TRBD1; abundance: -; j_gene: TRBJ1-2; v_gene: TRBV24-1; CDR3nt: TGTGCCACCACCAAGGTCCCCAGGGGGGTTTCTTGCTATGGCTACACCTTC; CDR3aa: CATTKVPRGVSCYGYTF
d_gene: TRBD1; abundance: -; j_gene: TRBJ2-6; v_gene: TRBV7-9; CDR3nt: TGTGCCAGCAGCCTGGGACAGCTAAGCTCTGGGGCCAACGTCCTGACTTTC; CDR3aa: CASSLGQLSSGANVLTF
d_gene: -; abundance: -; j_gene: TRBJ1-2; v_gene: TRBV6-5; CDR3nt: TGTGCCAGCAGTCAAACCCCAAACCAAAGGGGAGGCTACACCTTC; CDR3aa: CASSQTPNQRGGYTF
d_gene: TRBD1; abundance: -; j_gene: TRBJ2-7; v_gene: TRBV4-2; CDR3nt: TGTGCCAGCAGCCCCGGACAGGGTACCTACGAGCAGTACTTC; CDR3aa: CASSPGQGTYEQYF
d_gene: TRBD2; abundance: few; j_gene: TRBJ2-2; v_gene: TRBV5-1; CDR3nt: TGCGCCAGCAGCCTGAGGACTAGCGGGGCTCAAAGGGGGGAGCTGTTTTTT; CDR3aa: CASSLRTSGAQRGELFF
d_gene: TRBD2; abundance: once; j_gene: TRBJ2-7; v_gene: TRBV3-1/TRBV3-2; CDR3nt: TGTGCCAGCAGCCACGGCGGGGGTTATGGGCAGTACTTC; CDR3aa: CASSHGGGYGQYF
d_gene: TRBD1; abundance: once; j_gene: TRBJ2-7; v_gene: TRBV9; CDR3nt: TGTGCCAGCAGCGTAGTGAGGGGACAGGGATACTACGAGCAGTACTTC; CDR3aa: CASSVVRGQGYYEQYF
d_gene: -; abundance: -; j_gene: TRBJ2-4; v_gene: TRBV3-1/TRBV3-2; CDR3nt: TGTGCCAGCAGCCACGAGCCTGAGCGAAAAAACATTCAGTACTTC; CDR3aa: CASSHEPERKNIQYF
d_gene: TRBD1; abundance: -; j_gene: TRBJ1-4; v_gene: TRBV4-1; CDR3nt: TGCGCCAGCAGCCAAGGGGGGGACAGTGCAACTAATGAAAAACTGTTTTTT; CDR3aa: CASSQGGDSATNEKLFF
d_gene: TRBD1; abundance: -; j_gene: TRBJ1-5; v_gene: TRBV7-2; CDR3nt: TGTGCCAGCAGCTTAGTAGGGGGCGATCAGCCCCAGCATTTT; CDR3aa: CASSLVGGDQPQHF
d_gene: -; abundance: -; j_gene: TRBJ2-7; v_gene: TRBV21-1; CDR3nt: TGTGCCAGCAGCAAAGAGGGGTACGAGCAGTACTTC; CDR3aa: CASSKEGYEQYF
d_gene: TRBD1; abundance: -; j_gene: TRBJ2-1; v_gene: TRBV2; CDR3nt: TGTGCCAGAATAGACCGACAGGGGGTTCGCAATGAGCAGTTCTTC; CDR3aa: CARIDRQGVRNEQFF
d_gene: TRBD1; abundance: few; j_gene: TRBJ1-4; v_gene: TRBV3-1/TRBV3-2; CDR3nt: TGTGCCAGCAGCCAAGGAGGGGGCAAACTGTTTTTT; CDR3aa: CASSQGGGKLFF